This is a list of T cell receptor beta chains from one sample in a study of beta chain features in type 1 diabetes. Sequenced by immunoSEQ multiplex PCR; TCRdb stores in-frame clones only, minus some. The table shows 250,000 to 300,000 clones, with about 8% occurring only once. The material sequenced was central memory CD4+ T cells from blood. The receptor set was obtained from a woman aged 18-29 years in good health. Each CDR3 is given with its conserved first and last residue.

>TRBV19|TRBJ2-1
CASRVSGTSPNEQFF
>TRBV2|TRBJ2-1
CASRTDLRGYNEQFF
>TRBV7-9|TRBJ2-7
CASSLATSSSYEQYF
>TRBV27|TRBJ2-7
CASRPGGRHSYEQYF
>TRBV5-1|TRBJ2-1
CASSLNYNEQFF
>TRBV7-9|TRBJ2-1
CASSFSPNNEQFF
>TRBV7-2|TRBJ1-1
CASSLAWGDTEAFF
>TRBV7-2|TRBJ2-2
CASSLARAVFGGELFF
>TRBV25-1|TRBJ1-2
CASRPVGAVGGYTF
>TRBV18|TRBJ1-3
CASSPQSSGNTIYF
>TRBV11-3|TRBJ2-1
CASSLPPAHEQFF
>TRBV9|TRBJ1-2
CASSVGSIFSGGYTF
>TRBV2|TRBJ1-2
CASSATGPYGYTF
>TRBV4-2|TRBJ1-5
CASSQNTGNQPQHF
>TRBV18|TRBJ2-4
CASSPELAKNIQYF
>TRBV2|TRBJ1-4
CASSSDRGLPYF
>TRBV29-1|TRBJ2-3
CSVEDGTDTQYF
>TRBV7-2|TRBJ1-2
CASSPGQPDLYGYTF
>TRBV30|TRBJ1-5
CAWTAQGRNQPQHF
>TRBV7-3|TRBJ1-6
CASSLSPGGGSPLHF
>TRBV7-9|TRBJ1-1
CASSLAPLGAFF
>TRBV28|TRBJ1-5
CASTGPYQPQHF
>TRBV18|TRBJ1-2
CASSPRADGYTF
>TRBV7-9|TRBJ2-5
CASSPGRGETQYF
>TRBV30|TRBJ2-7
CAWSTGFYEQYF
>TRBV6-1|TRBJ1-1
CASSAGMNTEAFF
>TRBV7-9|TRBJ1-4
CASSLTVQGEKLFF